This T cell receptor beta chain was identified during a study of blood T cell repertoires in COVID-19. Looking at the study overall: T cells, B-cell-depleted T cells, or PBMCs supplied cDNA or gDNA.

The authors' processing: Amplified reference gene primers provided the basis for estimating nucleated cell counts. Using immunoSEQ multiplex PCR, the repertoire was profiled, and TCRdb retains in-frame clones only, with some absent. For V, J and clone size, that table is used; D and trimming come from the DNA. The table shows around 100,000 clones, with 70% to 80% occurring only once. Germline V gives CDR1 KGHSH, CDR2 LQKENI. The CDR3 covers 16 residues. After removal of 0 bases from V and 2 bases from J, the junction contained 5 bases not matched to a gene. This chain connects TRBV18 to TRBJ1-2; TRBD1 aligns across 8 bases. This receptor was taken from a woman between 65 and 79 years old with acute or convalescent COVID-19. The sample was peripheral blood. CDR3 amino acids: CASSPPGQVLNYGYTF. CDR3 in DNA: TGTGCCAGCTCACCACCGGGACAGGTCCTAAACTATGGCTACACCTTC.